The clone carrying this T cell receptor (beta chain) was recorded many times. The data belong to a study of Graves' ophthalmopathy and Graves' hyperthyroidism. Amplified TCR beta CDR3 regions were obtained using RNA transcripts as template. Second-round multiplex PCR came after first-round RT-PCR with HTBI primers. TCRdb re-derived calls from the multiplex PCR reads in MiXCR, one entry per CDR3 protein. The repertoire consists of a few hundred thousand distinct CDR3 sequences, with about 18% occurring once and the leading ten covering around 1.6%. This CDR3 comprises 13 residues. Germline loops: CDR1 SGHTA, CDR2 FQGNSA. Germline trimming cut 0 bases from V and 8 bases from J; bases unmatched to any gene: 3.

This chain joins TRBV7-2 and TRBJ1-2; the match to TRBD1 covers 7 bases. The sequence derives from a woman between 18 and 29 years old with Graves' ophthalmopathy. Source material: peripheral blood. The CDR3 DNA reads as TGTGCCAGCAGCTTAGCAGGGGGCGGAGGCTACACCTTC. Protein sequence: CASSLAGGGGYTF.